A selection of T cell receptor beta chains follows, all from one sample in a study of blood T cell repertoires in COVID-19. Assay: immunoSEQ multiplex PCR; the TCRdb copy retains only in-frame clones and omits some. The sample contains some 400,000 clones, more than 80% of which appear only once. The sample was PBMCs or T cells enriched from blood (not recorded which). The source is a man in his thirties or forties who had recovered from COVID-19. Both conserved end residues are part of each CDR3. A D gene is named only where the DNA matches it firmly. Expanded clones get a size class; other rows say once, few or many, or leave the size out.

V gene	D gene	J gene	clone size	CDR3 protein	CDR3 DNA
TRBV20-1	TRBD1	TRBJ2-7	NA	CSASCLDRSYYEQYF	TGCAGTGCTAGTTGCCTGGACAGGAGCTACTACGAGCAGTACTTC
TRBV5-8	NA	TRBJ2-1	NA	CASSLGLGPNEQFF	TGTGCCAGCAGCTTGGGACTAGGGCCCAATGAGCAGTTCTTC
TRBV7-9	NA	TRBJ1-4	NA	CASSRVNEKLFF	TGTGCCAGCAGCAGAGTTAATGAAAAACTGTTTTTT
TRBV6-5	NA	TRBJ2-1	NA	CASSYGSNEQFF	TGTGCCAGCAGTTACGGGAGTAATGAGCAGTTCTTC
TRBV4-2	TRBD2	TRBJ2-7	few	CASSQGGLAGGYEQYF	TGTGCCAGCAGCCAAGGGGGCTTAGCGGGAGGGTACGAGCAGTACTTC
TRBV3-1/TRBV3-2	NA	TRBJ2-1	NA	CASSQMKDYYNEQFF	TGTGCCAGCAGCCAGATGAAGGACTACTACAATGAGCAGTTCTTC
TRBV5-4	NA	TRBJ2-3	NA	CASSLDRYSTDTQYF	TGTGCCAGCAGCTTGGACAGGTATAGCACAGATACGCAGTATTTT
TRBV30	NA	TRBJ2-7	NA	CAWSAQGSGHEQYF	TGTGCCTGGAGTGCACAGGGAAGTGGCCACGAGCAGTACTTC
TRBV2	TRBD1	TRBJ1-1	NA	CASGDRGSNTEAFF	TGTGCCAGCGGGGACAGGGGTTCTAACACTGAAGCTTTCTTT
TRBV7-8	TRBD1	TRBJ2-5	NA	CASSPTGGKETQYF	TGTGCCAGCAGCCCGACAGGGGGGAAAGAGACCCAGTACTTC
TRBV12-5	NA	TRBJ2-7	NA	CASGLDSWGVPYEQYF	TGTGCTAGTGGCCTCGATAGTTGGGGAGTCCCCTACGAGCAGTACTTC
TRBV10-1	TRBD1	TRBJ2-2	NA	CASSRDSGTGELFF	TGCGCCAGCAGCCGGGACAGTGGAACCGGGGAGCTGTTTTTT
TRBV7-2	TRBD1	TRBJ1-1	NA	CASSPQTGLNTEAFF	TGTGCCAGCAGCCCCCAGACAGGGTTGAACACTGAAGCTTTCTTT
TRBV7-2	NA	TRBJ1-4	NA	CASSGSPGGEKLFF	TGTGCCAGCAGCGGGAGCCCGGGGGGGGAAAAACTGTTTTTT
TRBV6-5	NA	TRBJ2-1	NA	CASSYSTGLGDNEQFF	TGTGCCAGCAGTTACTCGACAGGACTAGGGGACAATGAGCAGTTCTTC
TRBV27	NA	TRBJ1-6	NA	CATNSGSYNSPLHF	TGTGCCACAAATTCGGGATCCTATAATTCACCCCTCCACTTT
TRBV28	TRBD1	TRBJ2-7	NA	CASRDRVTYEQYF	TGTGCCAGCCGGGACAGGGTTACCTACGAGCAGTACTTC
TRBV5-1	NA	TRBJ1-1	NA	CASSRRAGNEAFF	TGCGCCAGCAGCCGGAGGGCCGGGAATGAAGCTTTCTTT
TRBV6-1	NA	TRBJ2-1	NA	CASSETFAGYNEQFF	TGTGCCAGCAGTGAAACTTTCGCCGGCTACAATGAGCAGTTCTTC
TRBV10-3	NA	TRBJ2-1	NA	CAISLGDTSRNEQFF	TGTGCCATCAGTCTCGGGGACACTTCTCGCAATGAGCAGTTCTTC
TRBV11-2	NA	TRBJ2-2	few	CASSLDHRVAGELFF	TGTGCCAGCAGCTTAGATCACAGGGTGGCCGGGGAGCTGTTTTTT
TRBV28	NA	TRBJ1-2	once	CASSFGGGNGYTF	TGTGCCAGCAGTTTTGGGGGCGGTAATGGCTACACCTTC
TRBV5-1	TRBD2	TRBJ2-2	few	CASSYGLERSGELFF	TGCGCCAGCAGCTACGGACTAGAAAGGTCCGGGGAGCTGTTTTTT
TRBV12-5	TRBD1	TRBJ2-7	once	CASGHPGDRGRYEQYF	TGTGCTAGTGGTCATCCCGGGGACAGGGGGAGGTACGAGCAGTACTTC
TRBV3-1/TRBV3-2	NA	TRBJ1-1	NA	CASSQANGGGTEAFF	TGTGCCAGCAGCCAAGCCAATGGGGGGGGCACTGAAGCTTTCTTT
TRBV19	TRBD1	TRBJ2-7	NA	CASSKRTGAYEQYF	TGTGCCAGTAGTAAGAGGACAGGCGCCTACGAGCAGTACTTC
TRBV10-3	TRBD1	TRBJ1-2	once	CAISFDRDYGYTF	TGTGCCATCAGTTTTGACAGGGACTATGGCTACACCTTC
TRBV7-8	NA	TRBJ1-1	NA	CASSPSQGTLQAFF	TGTGCCAGCAGCCCCAGTCAGGGGACCCTACAAGCTTTCTTT
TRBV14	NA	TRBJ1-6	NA	CASSPSSYNSPLHF	TGTGCCAGCAGCCCCAGCTCCTATAATTCACCCCTCCACTTT
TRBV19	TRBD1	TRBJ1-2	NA	CASSGTVKGDGYTF	TGTGCCAGTAGCGGGACAGTCAAGGGGGATGGCTACACCTTC
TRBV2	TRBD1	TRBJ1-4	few	CASSFLTGVNEKLFF	TGTGCCAGTTCTTTCCTGACAGGGGTAAATGAAAAACTGTTTTTT
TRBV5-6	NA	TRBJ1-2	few	CASSFLGLVNGYTF	TGTGCCAGCAGCTTCCTGGGGCTCGTGAATGGCTACACCTTC
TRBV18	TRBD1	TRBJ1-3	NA	CASTGQPSSGNTIYF	TGTGCCAGCACGGGACAGCCTAGCTCTGGAAACACCATATATTTT
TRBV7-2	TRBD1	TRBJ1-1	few	CASSFPTGGIEAFF	TGTGCCAGCAGCTTCCCGACAGGGGGAATTGAAGCTTTCTTT
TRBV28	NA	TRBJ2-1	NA	CASSFGIRDLNNEQFF	TGTGCCAGCAGTTTTGGGATCAGGGACTTAAACAATGAGCAGTTCTTC